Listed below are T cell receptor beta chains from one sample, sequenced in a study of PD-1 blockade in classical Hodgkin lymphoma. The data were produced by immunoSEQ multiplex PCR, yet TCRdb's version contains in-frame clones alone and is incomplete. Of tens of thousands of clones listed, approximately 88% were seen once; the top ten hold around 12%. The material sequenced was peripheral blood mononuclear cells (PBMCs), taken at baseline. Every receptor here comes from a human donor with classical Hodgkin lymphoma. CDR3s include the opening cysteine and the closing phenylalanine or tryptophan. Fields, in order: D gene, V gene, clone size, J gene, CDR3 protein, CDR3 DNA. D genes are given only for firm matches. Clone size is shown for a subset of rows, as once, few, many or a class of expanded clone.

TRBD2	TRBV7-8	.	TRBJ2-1	CASSILSGGVGNEQFF	TGTGCCAGCAGCATCCTTAGCGGGGGGGTTGGTAATGAGCAGTTCTTC
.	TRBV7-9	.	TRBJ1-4	CASSFLSFTDEKLFF	TGTGCCAGCAGCTTCTTATCGTTCACAGATGAAAAACTGTTTTTT
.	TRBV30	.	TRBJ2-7	CAWSAGPKGNEQYF	TGTGCCTGGAGTGCAGGCCCTAAAGGAAACGAGCAGTACTTC
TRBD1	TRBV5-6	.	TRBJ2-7	CASSLDRGRISSYEQYF	TGTGCCAGCAGCTTGGACAGGGGGCGGATTAGCTCCTACGAGCAGTACTTC
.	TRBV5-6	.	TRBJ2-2	CASSLVGGPNTGELFF	TGTGCCAGCAGCTTAGTGGGGGGGCCCAACACCGGGGAGCTGTTTTTT
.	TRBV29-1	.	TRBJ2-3	CSGGTYRNTDTQYF	TGCAGCGGGGGGACTTATCGGAACACAGATACGCAGTATTTT
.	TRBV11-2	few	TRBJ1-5	CASSPTLGIGQPQHF	TGTGCCAGCAGCCCAACCTTGGGGATCGGTCAGCCCCAGCATTTT
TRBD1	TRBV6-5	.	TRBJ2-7	CASQARRDRGAEQYF	TGTGCCAGCCAAGCACGCCGGGACAGGGGTGCCGAGCAGTACTTC
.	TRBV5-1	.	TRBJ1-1	CASSLGFSWNTEAFF	TGCGCCAGCAGCTTGGGTTTTTCTTGGAACACTGAAGCTTTCTTT
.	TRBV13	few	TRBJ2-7	CASSPPLLYEQYF	TGTGCCAGCAGCCCTCCTCTCCTCTACGAGCAGTACTTC
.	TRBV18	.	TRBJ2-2	CASSSTGSTSPGELFF	TGTGCCAGCTCCTCAACAGGCAGTACTAGCCCCGGGGAGCTGTTTTTT
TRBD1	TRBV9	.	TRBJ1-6	CASSVSDRGGSPLHF	TGTGCCAGCAGCGTAAGCGACAGGGGCGGTTCACCCCTCCACTTT
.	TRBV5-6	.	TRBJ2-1	CASSPPGLAENNEQFF	TGTGCCAGCAGCCCACCAGGACTGGCGGAAAACAATGAGCAGTTCTTC
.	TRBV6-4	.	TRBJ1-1	CASSDSAEGEAFF	TGTGCCAGCAGTGACTCGGCAGAGGGTGAAGCTTTCTTT
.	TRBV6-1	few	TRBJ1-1	CASSVGETEAFF	TGTGCCAGCAGTGTCGGGGAAACTGAAGCTTTCTTT
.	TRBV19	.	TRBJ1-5	CASSIGGEEGQPQHF	TGTGCCAGTAGTATAGGAGGGGAGGAGGGTCAGCCCCAGCATTTT
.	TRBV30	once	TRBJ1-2	CAWSPRALGYGYTF	TGTGCCTGGAGTCCCCGGGCGCTTGGCTATGGCTACACCTTC
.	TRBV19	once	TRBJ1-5	CASIDSFSNQPQHF	TGTGCCAGTATCGACTCCTTTAGCAATCAGCCCCAGCATTTT
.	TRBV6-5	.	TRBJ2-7	CASRTQGPHEQYF	TGTGCCAGCAGGACCCAGGGGCCCCACGAGCAGTACTTC
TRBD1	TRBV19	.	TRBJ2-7	CASSAGTGAYEQYF	TGTGCCAGTAGTGCCGGGACAGGGGCCTACGAGCAGTACTTC
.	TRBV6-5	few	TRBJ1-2	CASSYSAPTDYGYTF	TGTGCCAGCAGTTACTCCGCCCCGACGGACTATGGCTACACCTTC
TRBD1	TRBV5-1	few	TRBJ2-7	CASSPGSNRGYEQYF	TGCGCCAGCAGCCCCGGCTCAAACAGGGGATACGAGCAGTACTTC
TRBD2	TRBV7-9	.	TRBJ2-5	CASNDGRGEETQYF	TGTGCCAGCAACGACGGGCGGGGGGAAGAGACCCAGTACTTC
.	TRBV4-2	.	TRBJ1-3	CASSLSQNGNTIYF	TGTGCCAGCAGCTTATCCCAAAATGGAAACACCATATATTTT
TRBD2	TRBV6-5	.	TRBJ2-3	CASSAGGPNTQYF	TGTGCCAGCTCGGCGGGGGGGCCAAATACGCAGTATTTT
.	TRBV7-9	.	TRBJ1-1	CASSLVGGRSGTEAFF	TGTGCCAGCAGCTTAGTAGGGGGACGATCCGGCACTGAAGCTTTCTTT
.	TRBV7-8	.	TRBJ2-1	CASSFGGSYNEQFF	TGTGCCAGCAGCTTCGGGGGCTCCTACAATGAGCAGTTCTTC
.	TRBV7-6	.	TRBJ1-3	CASSLFAGLRNTIYF	TGTGCCAGCAGCTTATTTGCGGGCCTGAGAAACACCATATATTTT
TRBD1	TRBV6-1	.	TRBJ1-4	CASSDLGQGSAREKLFF	TGTGCCAGCAGTGACTTGGGACAGGGATCGGCAAGAGAAAAACTGTTTTTT
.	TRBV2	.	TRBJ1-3	CASTGASSGNTIYF	TGTGCCAGCACCGGGGCCAGCTCTGGAAACACCATATATTTT
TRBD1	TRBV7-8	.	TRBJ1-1	CASSLTGSNTEAFF	TGTGCCAGCAGCCTGACAGGGAGTAACACTGAAGCTTTCTTT
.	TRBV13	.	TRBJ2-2	CASSLSPGFRGKVYTGELFF	TGTGCCAGCAGCTTAAGCCCTGGGTTTAGGGGAAAAGTTTACACCGGGGAGCTGTTTTTT
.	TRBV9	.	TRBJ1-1	CASSGNLPGRAEAFF	TGTGCCAGCAGCGGAAATCTTCCCGGTAGGGCTGAAGCTTTCTTT
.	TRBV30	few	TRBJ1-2	CAWSVARDYGYTF	TGTGCCTGGAGTGTAGCAAGAGACTATGGCTACACCTTC
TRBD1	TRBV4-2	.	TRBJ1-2	CASSQADRGGYGYTF	TGTGCCAGCAGCCAAGCGGACAGGGGTGGGTATGGCTACACCTTC
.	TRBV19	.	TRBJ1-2	CASSPFGSGLNYGYTF	TGTGCCAGTAGTCCCTTTGGGTCAGGACTAAACTATGGCTACACCTTC
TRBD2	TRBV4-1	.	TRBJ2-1	CASSQVGTSGAYNEQFF	TGCGCCAGCAGCCAAGTGGGGACTAGCGGGGCTTACAATGAGCAGTTCTTC
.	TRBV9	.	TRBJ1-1	CASSPDPIRRDTEAFF	TGTGCCAGCAGCCCAGACCCGATCCGGCGGGACACTGAAGCTTTCTTT
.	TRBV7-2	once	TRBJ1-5	CASSRGTGPSNQPQHF	TGTGCCAGCAGCCGGGGAACGGGACCTAGCAATCAGCCCCAGCATTTT
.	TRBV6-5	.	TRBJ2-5	CASSYSMGLETQYF	TGTGCCAGCAGTTACTCAATGGGTTTGGAGACCCAGTACTTC